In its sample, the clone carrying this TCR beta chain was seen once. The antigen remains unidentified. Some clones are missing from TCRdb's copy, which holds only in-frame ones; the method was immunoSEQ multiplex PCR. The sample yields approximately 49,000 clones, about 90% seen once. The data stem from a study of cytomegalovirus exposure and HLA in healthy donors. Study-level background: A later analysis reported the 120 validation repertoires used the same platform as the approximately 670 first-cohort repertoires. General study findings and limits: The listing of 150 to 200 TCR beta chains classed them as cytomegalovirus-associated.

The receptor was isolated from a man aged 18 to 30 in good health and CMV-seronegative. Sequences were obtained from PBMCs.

CDR3 region: CASSILQGNTEAFF. Written as DNA, the CDR3 is TGTGCCAGTAGTATCCTTCAGGGGAACACTGAAGCTTTCTTT. V and J are TRBV19 and TRBJ1-1, with D perhaps TRBD1 (5 bases). Germline-derived CDR1 and CDR2 are LNHDA and SQIVND (reference sequence). The CDR3 runs 14 residues. Trimming shortened V by 3 bases and J by 1 base, and 9 bases separated the two germline ends.